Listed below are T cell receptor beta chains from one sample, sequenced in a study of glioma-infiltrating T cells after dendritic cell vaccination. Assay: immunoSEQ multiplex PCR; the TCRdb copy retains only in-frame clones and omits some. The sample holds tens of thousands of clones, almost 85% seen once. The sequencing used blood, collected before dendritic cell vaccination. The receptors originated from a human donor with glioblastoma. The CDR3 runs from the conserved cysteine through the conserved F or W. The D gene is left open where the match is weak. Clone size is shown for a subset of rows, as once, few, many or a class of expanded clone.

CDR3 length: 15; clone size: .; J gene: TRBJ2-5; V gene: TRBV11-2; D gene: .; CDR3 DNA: TGTGCCAGCAGCTTAGTAGGCGGGACCCAAGAGACCCAGTACTTC; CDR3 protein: CASSLVGGTQETQYF
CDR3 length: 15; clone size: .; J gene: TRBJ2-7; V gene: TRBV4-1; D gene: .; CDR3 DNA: TGCGCCAGCAGCCCAAGGGGCATTCTTTCCTACGAGCAGTACTTC; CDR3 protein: CASSPRGILSYEQYF
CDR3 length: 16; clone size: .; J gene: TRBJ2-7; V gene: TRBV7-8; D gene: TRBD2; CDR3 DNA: TGTGCCAGCAGCTTGTTCCCTAGCGGGCGGTCCTACGAGCAGTACTTC; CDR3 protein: CASSLFPSGRSYEQYF
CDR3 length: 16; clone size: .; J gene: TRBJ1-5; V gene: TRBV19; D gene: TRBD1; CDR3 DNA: TGTGCCAGTAGTAGGGGGGACAGGGAAGGTAACCGGCCCCAGCATTTT; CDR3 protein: CASSRGDREGNRPQHF
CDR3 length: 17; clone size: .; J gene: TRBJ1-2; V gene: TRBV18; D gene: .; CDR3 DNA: TGTGCCAGCTCACCCCAACCCACAGGGAAGGTCCCCTATGGCTACACCTTC; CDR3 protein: CASSPQPTGKVPYGYTF
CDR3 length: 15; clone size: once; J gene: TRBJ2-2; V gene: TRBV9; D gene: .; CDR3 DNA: TGTGCCAGCAGCGTCCGGAATCTAGGTCCCGGGGAGCTGTTTTTT; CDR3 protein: CASSVRNLGPGELFF
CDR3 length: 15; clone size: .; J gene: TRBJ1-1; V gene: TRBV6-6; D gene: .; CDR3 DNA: TGTGCCAGCAGCCGCGGACAGTTGAAAAGGTCTGAAGCTTTCTTT; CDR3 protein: CASSRGQLKRSEAFF
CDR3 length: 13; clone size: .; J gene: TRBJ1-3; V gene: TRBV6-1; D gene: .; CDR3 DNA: TGTGCCAGCAGTGAACCTGGGACTGACACCATATATTTT; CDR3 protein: CASSEPGTDTIYF
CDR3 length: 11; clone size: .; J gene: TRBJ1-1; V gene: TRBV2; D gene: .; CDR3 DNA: TGTGCCAGCAGAGCCGGGAACGAAGCTTTCTTT; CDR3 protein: CASRAGNEAFF
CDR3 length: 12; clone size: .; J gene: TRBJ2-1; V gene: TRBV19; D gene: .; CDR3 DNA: TGTGCCAGTGGGAGCTCCTACAATGAGCAGTTCTTC; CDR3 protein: CASGSSYNEQFF
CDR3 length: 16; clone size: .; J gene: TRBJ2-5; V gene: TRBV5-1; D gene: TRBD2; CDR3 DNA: TGCGCCAGCAGCTCCGGACTAGCGGTCGCCGAAGAGACCCAGTACTTC; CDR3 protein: CASSSGLAVAEETQYF
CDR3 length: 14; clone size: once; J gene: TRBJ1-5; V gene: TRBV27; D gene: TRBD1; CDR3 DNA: TGTGCCAGTGGAAGGGGGCAGAGCAATCAGCCCCAGCATTTT; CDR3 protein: CASGRGQSNQPQHF
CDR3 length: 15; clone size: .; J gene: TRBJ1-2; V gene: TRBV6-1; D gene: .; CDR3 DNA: TGTGCCAGCAGCCCAAGACGGACAGCTAACTATGGCTACACCTTC; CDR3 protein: CASSPRRTANYGYTF
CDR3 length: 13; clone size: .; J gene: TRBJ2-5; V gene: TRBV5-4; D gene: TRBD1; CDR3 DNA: TGTGCCAGCAGCCTAGGGACAGAAGAGACCCAGTACTTC; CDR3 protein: CASSLGTEETQYF
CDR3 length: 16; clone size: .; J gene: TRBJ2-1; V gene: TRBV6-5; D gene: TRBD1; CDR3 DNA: TGTGCCAGCAGTTACGCCGGGACAGGCTCCTACAATGAGCAGTTCTTC; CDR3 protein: CASSYAGTGSYNEQFF
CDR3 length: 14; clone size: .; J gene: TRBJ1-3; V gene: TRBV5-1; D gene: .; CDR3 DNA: TGCGCCAGCAGCCTCGACAGCTCTGGAAACACCATATATTTT; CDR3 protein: CASSLDSSGNTIYF
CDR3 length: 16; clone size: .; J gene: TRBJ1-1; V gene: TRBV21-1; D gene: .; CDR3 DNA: TGTGCCGGGGATACAGGGGGCCCGTGGTTGTTGACTGAAGCTTTCTTT; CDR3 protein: CAGDTGGPWLLTEAFF
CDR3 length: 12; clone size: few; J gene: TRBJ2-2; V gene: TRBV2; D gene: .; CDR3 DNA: TGTGCCAGCAGAAGCGGGACCGGGGAGCTGTTTTTT; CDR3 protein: CASRSGTGELFF
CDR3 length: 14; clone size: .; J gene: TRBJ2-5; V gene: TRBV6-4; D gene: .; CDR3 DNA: TGTGCCAGCAGTGAGAACGGGGGCCAAGAGACCCAGTACTTC; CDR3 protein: CASSENGGQETQYF
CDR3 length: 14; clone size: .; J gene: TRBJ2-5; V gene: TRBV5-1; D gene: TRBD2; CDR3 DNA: TGCGCCAGCAGCCCGGGGACTAATCGAGAGACCCAGTACTTC; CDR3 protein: CASSPGTNRETQYF
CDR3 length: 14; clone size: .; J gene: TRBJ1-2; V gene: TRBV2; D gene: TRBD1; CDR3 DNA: TGTGCCAGCAGTGGGGGACAGGGGGCCTCTGGCTACACCTTC; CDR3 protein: CASSGGQGASGYTF
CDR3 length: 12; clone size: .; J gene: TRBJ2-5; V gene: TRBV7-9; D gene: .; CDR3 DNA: TGTGCCAGCAGCTTAGGGCTAGGGACCCAGTACTTC; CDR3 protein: CASSLGLGTQYF
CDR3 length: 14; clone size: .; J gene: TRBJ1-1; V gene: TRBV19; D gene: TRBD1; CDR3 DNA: TGTGCCAGTACCCGGACAGGAATGGTCACTGAAGCTTTCTTT; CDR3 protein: CASTRTGMVTEAFF
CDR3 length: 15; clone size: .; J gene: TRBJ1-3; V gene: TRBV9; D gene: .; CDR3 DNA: TGTGCCAGCAGCGTAGAGGGGGGGGCCGGAAACACCATATATTTT; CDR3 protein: CASSVEGGAGNTIYF
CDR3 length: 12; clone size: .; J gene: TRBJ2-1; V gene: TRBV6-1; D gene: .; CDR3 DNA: TGTGCCAGCAGTCTACAGGGCGGAGGGCAGTTCTTC; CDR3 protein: CASSLQGGGQFF
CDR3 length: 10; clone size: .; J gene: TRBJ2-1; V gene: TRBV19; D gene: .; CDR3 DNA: TGTGCCACCGGTTACAATGAGCAGTTCTTC; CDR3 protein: CATGYNEQFF